This T cell receptor beta chain was captured by sequencing in a study of technical replicates of blood from several donors. The CDR3 has 14 amino acids. Germline CDR1 and CDR2: SNHLY and FYNNEI. V lost 7 bases to trimming and J lost 4 bases; unmatched junction nucleotides: 7. Repertoires were generated with immunoSEQ multiplex PCR, while TCRdb's copy carries only in-frame clones and drops some. This table has over 90,000 clones, around 96% appearing once. Sample: T cells isolated from PBMCs. The chain links TRBV2 to TRBJ2-1, with 7 bases matching TRBD2. This clonotype originated in a human donor in good health. CDR3 bases: TGTGCCAGCATCGGGCTAGCGGCTTACAATGAGCAGTTCTTC. This sequence encodes CASIGLAAYNEQFF.